Listed below are T cell receptor beta chains from one sample, sequenced in a study of radiotherapy plus CTLA-4 blockade in lung cancer. This table comes from immunoSEQ multiplex PCR, and its TCRdb copy is limited to in-frame clones, with some not included. The data contain 34,000 or so clones, under 85% of them singletons. Source: peripheral blood, taken from a patient treated with radiotherapy plus ipilimumab. Receptors were obtained from a human donor with non-small cell lung cancer that progressed on radiotherapy plus ipilimumab. Both conserved end residues are part of each CDR3. Fields, in order: D gene, J gene, V gene, clone size, CDR3 protein, CDR3 DNA. D genes are given only for firm matches. Clone size is stated in some rows and not others, as once, few, many or a class when expanded.

D gene: -; J gene: TRBJ2-1; V gene: TRBV18; clone size: few; CDR3 protein: CASSPPERFTFNEQFF; CDR3 DNA: TGTGCCAGCTCACCACCCGAGCGTTTCACATTCAATGAGCAGTTCTTC
D gene: -; J gene: TRBJ1-1; V gene: TRBV19; clone size: -; CDR3 protein: CASSPQGGQVAFF; CDR3 DNA: TGTGCCAGTAGTCCTCAGGGAGGTCAGGTTGCTTTCTTT
D gene: TRBD2; J gene: TRBJ2-5; V gene: TRBV7-2; clone size: once; CDR3 protein: CASSEVAGPRAQYF; CDR3 DNA: TGTGCCAGTTCCGAGGTAGCGGGGCCCCGGGCCCAGTACTTC
D gene: -; J gene: TRBJ2-1; V gene: TRBV11-2; clone size: -; CDR3 protein: CASSSLGAGKYNEQFF; CDR3 DNA: TGTGCCAGCAGCTCCCTCGGGGCCGGAAAGTACAATGAGCAGTTCTTC
D gene: -; J gene: TRBJ2-7; V gene: TRBV6-6; clone size: -; CDR3 protein: CASSPISGEQYF; CDR3 DNA: TGTGCCAGCAGTCCTATCTCGGGTGAGCAGTACTTC
D gene: TRBD1; J gene: TRBJ1-4; V gene: TRBV30; clone size: few; CDR3 protein: CAWSRQGLSEKLFF; CDR3 DNA: TGTGCCTGGAGTCGACAGGGGTTGAGTGAAAAACTGTTTTTT
D gene: -; J gene: TRBJ1-5; V gene: TRBV28; clone size: -; CDR3 protein: CASSLSQGYNQPQHF; CDR3 DNA: TGTGCCAGCAGTTTATCCCAGGGGTACAATCAGCCCCAGCATTTT
D gene: -; J gene: TRBJ1-2; V gene: TRBV25-1; clone size: -; CDR3 protein: CASCRTDLDLTF; CDR3 DNA: TGTGCCAGCTGTCGGACTGACTTAGATTTAACCTTC
D gene: -; J gene: TRBJ1-2; V gene: TRBV6-9; clone size: -; CDR3 protein: CASSPRTELYGYTF; CDR3 DNA: TGTGCCAGCAGTCCTCGTACAGAACTTTATGGCTACACCTTC
D gene: TRBD1; J gene: TRBJ2-1; V gene: TRBV5-1; clone size: once; CDR3 protein: CASSLGDRGKGNEQFF; CDR3 DNA: TGCGCCAGCAGCTTGGGAGACAGGGGTAAAGGCAATGAGCAGTTCTTC